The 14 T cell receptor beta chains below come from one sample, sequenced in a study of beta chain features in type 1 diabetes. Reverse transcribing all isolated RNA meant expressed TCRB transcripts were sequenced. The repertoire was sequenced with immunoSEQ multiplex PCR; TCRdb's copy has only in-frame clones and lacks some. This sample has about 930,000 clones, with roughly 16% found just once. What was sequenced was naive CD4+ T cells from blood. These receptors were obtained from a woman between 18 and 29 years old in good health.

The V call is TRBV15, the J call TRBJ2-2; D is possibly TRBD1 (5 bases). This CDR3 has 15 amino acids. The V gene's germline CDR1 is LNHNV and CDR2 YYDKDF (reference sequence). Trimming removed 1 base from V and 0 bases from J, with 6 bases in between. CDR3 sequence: CATSRGTPNTGELFF. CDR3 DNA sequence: TGTGCCACCAGCAGAGGGACACCGAACACCGGGGAGCTGTTTTTT.

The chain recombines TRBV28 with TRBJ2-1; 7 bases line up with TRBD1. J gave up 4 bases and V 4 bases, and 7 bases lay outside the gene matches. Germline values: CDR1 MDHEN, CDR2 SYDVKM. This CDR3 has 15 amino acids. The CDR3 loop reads CASSSSGGTYNEQFF. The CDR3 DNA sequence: TGTGCCAGCAGTTCTTCAGGGGGAACTTACAATGAGCAGTTCTTC. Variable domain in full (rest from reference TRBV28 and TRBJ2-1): DVKVTQSSRYLVKRTGEKVFLECVQDMDHENMFWYRQDPGLGLRLIYFSYDVKMKEKGDIPEGYSVSREKKERFSLILESASTNQTSMYLCASSSSGGTYNEQFFGPGTRLTVL.

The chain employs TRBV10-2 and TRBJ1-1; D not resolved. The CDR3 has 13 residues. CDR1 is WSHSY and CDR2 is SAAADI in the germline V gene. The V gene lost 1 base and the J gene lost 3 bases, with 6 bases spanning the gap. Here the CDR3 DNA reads TGCGCCAGCAGTGAGTATTCATACACTGAAGCTTTCTTT. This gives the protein CASSEYSYTEAFF.

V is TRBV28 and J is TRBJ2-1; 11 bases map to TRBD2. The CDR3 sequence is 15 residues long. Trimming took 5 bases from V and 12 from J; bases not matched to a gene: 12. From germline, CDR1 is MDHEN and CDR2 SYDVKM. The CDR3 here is CASSTSGTSGFVQFF. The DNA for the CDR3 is TGTGCCAGCAGTACCTCCGGGACTAGCGGATTTGTGCAGTTCTTC.

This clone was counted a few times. The CDR3 is CASSENVGGFNEQFF. CDR3 DNA: TGTGCCAGCAGTGAAAATGTGGGAGGGTTCAATGAGCAGTTCTTC. This chain uses TRBV6-1 with TRBJ2-1; 7 bases align to TRBD2. The CDR3 is made up of 15 amino acids. J was trimmed by 6 bases and V by 2 bases; bases with no gene match: 7. Germline CDR1 MNHNS, CDR2 SASEGT.

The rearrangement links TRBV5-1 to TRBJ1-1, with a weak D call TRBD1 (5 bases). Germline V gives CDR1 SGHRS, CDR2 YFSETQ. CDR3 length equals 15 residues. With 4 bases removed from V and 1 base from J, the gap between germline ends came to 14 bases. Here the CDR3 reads CASSRVGTPNTEAFF. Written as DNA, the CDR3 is TGCGCCAGCAGCAGAGTAGGGACTCCGAACACTGAAGCTTTCTTT.

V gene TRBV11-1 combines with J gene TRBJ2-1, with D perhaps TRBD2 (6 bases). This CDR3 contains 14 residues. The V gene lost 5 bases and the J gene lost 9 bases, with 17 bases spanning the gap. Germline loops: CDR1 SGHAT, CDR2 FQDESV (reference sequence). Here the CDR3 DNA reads TGTGCCAGCAGCCAAGATGGGGCCGGGGGTGAGCAGTTCTTC. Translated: CASSQDGAGGEQFF.

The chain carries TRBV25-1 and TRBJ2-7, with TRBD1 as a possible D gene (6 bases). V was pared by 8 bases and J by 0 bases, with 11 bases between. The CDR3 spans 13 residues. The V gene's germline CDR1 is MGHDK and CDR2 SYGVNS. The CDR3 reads CASVRDNSYEQYF. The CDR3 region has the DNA TGTGCCAGCGTCCGGGACAACTCCTACGAGCAGTACTTC.

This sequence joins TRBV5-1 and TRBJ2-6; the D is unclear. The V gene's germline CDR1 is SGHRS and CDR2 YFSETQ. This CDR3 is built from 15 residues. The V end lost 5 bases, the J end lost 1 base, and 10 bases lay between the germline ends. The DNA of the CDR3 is TGCGCCAGCAGTTTTTTGGGGTCTGGGGCCAACGTCCTGACTTTC. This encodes CASSFLGSGANVLTF.

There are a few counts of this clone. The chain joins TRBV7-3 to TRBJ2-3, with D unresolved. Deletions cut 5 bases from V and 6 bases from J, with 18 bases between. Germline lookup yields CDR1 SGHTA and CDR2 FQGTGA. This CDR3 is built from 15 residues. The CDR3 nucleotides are TGTGCCAGCAGCCCAAACTTCGCTAAAGCCGATACGCAGTATTTT. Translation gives CASSPNFAKADTQYF.

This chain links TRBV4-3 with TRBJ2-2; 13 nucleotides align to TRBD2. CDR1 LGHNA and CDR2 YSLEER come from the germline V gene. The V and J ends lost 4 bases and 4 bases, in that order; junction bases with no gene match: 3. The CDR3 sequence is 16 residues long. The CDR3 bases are TGCGCCAGCAGCCTTGGACTAGCGGGAGCCACCGGGGAGCTGTTTTTT. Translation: CASSLGLAGATGELFF.

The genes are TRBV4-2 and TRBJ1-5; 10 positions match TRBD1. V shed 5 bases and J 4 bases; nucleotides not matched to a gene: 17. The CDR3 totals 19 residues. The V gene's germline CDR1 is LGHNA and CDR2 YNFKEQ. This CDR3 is CASSSSTGGYAGSNQPQHF. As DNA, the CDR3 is TGTGCCAGCAGCTCCTCGACAGGGGGCTATGCTGGGTCTAATCAGCCCCAGCATTTT.

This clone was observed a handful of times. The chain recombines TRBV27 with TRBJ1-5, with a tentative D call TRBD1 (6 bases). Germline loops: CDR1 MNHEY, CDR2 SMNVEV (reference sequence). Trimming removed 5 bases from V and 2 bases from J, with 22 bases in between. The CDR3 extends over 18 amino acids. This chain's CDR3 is CASSPDRTVRLGNQPQHF. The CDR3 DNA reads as TGTGCCAGCAGTCCGGACCGGACAGTTCGATTAGGCAATCAGCCCCAGCATTTT.

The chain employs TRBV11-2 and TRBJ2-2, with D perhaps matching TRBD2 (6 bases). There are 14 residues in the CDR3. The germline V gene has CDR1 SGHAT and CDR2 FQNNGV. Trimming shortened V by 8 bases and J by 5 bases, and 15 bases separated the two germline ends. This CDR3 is CASRVLGGTGELFF. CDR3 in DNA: TGTGCCAGCCGAGTCTTGGGGGGAACCGGGGAGCTGTTTTTT.